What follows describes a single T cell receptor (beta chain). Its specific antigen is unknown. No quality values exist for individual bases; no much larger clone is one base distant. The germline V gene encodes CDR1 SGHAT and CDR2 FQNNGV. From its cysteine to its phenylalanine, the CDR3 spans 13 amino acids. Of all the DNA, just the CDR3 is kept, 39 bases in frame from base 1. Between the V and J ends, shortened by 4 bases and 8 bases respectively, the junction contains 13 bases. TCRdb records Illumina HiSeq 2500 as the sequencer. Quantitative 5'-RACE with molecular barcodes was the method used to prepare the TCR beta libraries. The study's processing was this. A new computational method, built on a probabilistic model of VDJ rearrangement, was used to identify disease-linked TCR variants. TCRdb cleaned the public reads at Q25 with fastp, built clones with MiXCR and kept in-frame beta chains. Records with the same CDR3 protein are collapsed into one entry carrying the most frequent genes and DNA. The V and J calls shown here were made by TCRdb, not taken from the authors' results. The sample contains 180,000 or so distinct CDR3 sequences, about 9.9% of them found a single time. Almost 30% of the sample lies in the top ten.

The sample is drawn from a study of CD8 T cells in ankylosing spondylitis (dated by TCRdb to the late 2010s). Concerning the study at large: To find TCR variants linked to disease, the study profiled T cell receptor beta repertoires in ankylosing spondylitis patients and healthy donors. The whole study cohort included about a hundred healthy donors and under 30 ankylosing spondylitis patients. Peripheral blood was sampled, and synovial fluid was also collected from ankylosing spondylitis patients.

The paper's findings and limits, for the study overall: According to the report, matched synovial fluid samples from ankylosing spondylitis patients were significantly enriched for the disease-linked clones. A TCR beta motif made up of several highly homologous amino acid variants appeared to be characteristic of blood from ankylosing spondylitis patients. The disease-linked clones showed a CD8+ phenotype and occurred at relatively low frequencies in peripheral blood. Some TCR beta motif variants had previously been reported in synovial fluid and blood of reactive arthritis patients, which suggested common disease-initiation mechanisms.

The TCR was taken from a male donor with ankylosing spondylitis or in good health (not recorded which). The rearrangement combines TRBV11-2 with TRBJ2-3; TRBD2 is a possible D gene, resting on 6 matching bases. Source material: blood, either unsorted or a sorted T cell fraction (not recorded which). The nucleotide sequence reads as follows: TGTGCCAGCAGCTCGACGGGAGTCAGTACGCAGTATTTT. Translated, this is CASSSTGVSTQYF.